A single sample is the source of the 31 T cell receptor beta chains below, sequenced in a study of spatial heterogeneity in lung cancer. Study-wide results and limits: Higher tumor mutation counts went along with higher counts of expanded intratumoral alpha and beta TCRs.

From the 5' RACE reads, TCRdb called clonotypes with MiXCR, one entry per CDR3 protein. This sample carries 3,600 or so distinct CDR3 sequences, 5.5% to 8.5% of them seen once, and the ten largest clones take 20%. Which antigens these TCRs recognize remains unknown. Noted time point: sample taken at primary tumor resection. The material was lung tumor tissue, obtained at surgery. These receptors were collected from a male donor with early-stage non-small cell lung cancer.

As to this clonotype: In a library made to pick up alpha chains, this beta chain is a stray read with a size that means little. V is TRBV29-1 and J is TRBJ2-3, with 8 nucleotides matching TRBD1. Germline trimming cut 5 bases from V and 4 bases from J; bases unmatched to any gene: 8. CDR1 SQVTM and CDR2 ANQGSEA come from the germline V gene. CDR3 length equals 14 residues. This chain's CDR3 is CSVQGQGQADTQYF. CDR3 bases: TGCAGCGTTCAAGGACAGGGACAAGCAGATACGCAGTATTTT.

With regard to this clonotype: Within a library made for alpha chains, this beta chain is off target, and its count is uninformative. The chain couples TRBV7-3 to TRBJ2-5, with D unresolved. With 8 bases removed from V and 3 bases from J, the gap between germline ends came to 13 bases. The length of the CDR3 is 13 residues. The germline gives CDR1 SGHTA, CDR2 FQGTGA. The CDR3 is CASSRTPKETQYF. In nucleotides, the CDR3 is TGTGCCAGCTCCCGGACCCCCAAAGAGACCCAGTACTTC.

This clonotype was counted ten times or more. The library was designed around alpha chains, so this beta chain is a stray read whose abundance carries little weight. This chain joins TRBV10-3 and TRBJ1-1; unclear D gene. The germline V and J ends were trimmed by 4 bases and 1 base, with 10 bases remaining between them. Germline lookup yields CDR1 ENHRY and CDR2 SYGVKD. The CDR3 runs to 14 residues. CDR3 sequence (DNA): TGTGCCATCAGTGGAGGGCGGTGGAACACTGAAGCTTTCTTT. This translates into CAISGGRWNTEAFF.

This clonotype is deemed medium-sized. This beta chain is an off-target read within a library intended for alpha chains, so its frequency means little. V gene TRBV7-2 combines with J gene TRBJ2-1; no firm D call. Germline V gene data show CDR1 as SGHTA and CDR2 as FQGNSA. V shed 2 bases and J shed 12 bases, with 11 bases lying between them. The CDR3 totals 12 residues. In nucleotides, the CDR3 is TGTGCCAGCAGCTTACAGGAATCGTTGCAGTTCTTC. Translated, it gives CASSLQESLQFF.

This clonotype was counted between two and nine times. A library made for alpha chains picked up this beta chain off target, so its size means little. The chain combines TRBV7-2 with TRBJ2-3, with 10 bases matching TRBD2. The CDR3 covers 17 residues. V lost 2 bases and J lost 4; bases outside the gene matches: 9. The germline CDR1 and CDR2 sequences are SGHTA and FQGNSA. The CDR3 nucleotides are TGTGCCAGCAGCTTATTGAGCGGGAGGGCAGGATCAGATACGCAGTATTTT. Residues: CASSLLSGRAGSDTQYF.

By sample fraction, this clonotype is medium-sized. This beta chain appears as a stray read in a library generated for alpha chains; its size is not informative. The rearrangement links TRBV7-2 to TRBJ2-1; TRBD2 agrees at 7 bases. There are 12 residues in the CDR3. Germline V CDR1 and CDR2: SGHTA, FQGNSA. Losses at the gene ends were 1 base for V and 12 bases for J; bases not matched to a gene: 3. The DNA of the CDR3 is TGTGCCAGCAGCTTAGGGGTAGCGGGGCAGTTCTTC. This translates into CASSLGVAGQFF.

By share of the sample, this clonotype is medium-sized. The library was designed around alpha chains, so this beta chain is a stray read whose abundance carries little weight. The chain carries TRBV6-2 or TRBV6-3 and TRBJ2-1; D remains unclear. The CDR3 contains 11 residues. Trimming cost V 0 bases and J 8 bases, with 2 bases left between them. Germline-derived CDR1 and CDR2 are MNHEY and SVGEGT. The CDR3 DNA sequence: TGTGCCAGCAGTTACTCCTATGAGCAGTTCTTC. Its translation is CASSYSYEQFF.

By sample share, this clonotype is medium-sized. With the library built for alpha chains, this beta chain is off target and its frequency is not meaningful. The chain combines TRBV19 with TRBJ1-2, with D perhaps TRBD1 (5 bases). CDR1 is LNHDA and CDR2 is SQIVND in the germline V gene (reference sequence). The ends were cut back, 10 bases at V and 4 bases at J, with 16 bases in the middle. This CDR3 spans 13 amino acids. CDR3 amino acids: CATAPGLGYGYTF. Here the CDR3 DNA reads TGTGCCACTGCCCCAGGGCTAGGCTATGGCTACACCTTC.

By share, this clonotype counts as medium-sized (0.01 to 0.1%). Found in a library prepared for alpha chains, this beta chain is an off-target read, and its abundance has little meaning. The chain recombines TRBV29-1 with TRBJ2-7; 10 bases align to TRBD1. The CDR3 covers 13 residues. Trimming at V came to 7 bases and at J to 3 bases, leaving 6 bases not matched to a gene. CDR1 and CDR2 from the germline V gene are SQVTM and ANQGSEA. The CDR3 DNA is TGCAGCGCAGCGACAGGGGGCGTCTACGAGCAGTACTTC. As protein: CSAATGGVYEQYF.

By proportion, this clonotype is medium-sized. This beta chain lies outside the target of a library built for alpha chains; its clone size means little. The V call is TRBV4-3, the J call TRBJ1-4; 8 bases map to TRBD1. CDR1 is LGHNA, CDR2 YSLEER, per germline. V shed 3 bases, J shed 1 base, and the junction held 7 bases outside the gene matches. The CDR3 is made up of 17 amino acids. The CDR3 sequence is CASSQIGQGITNEKLFF. The CDR3 DNA reads as TGCGCCAGCAGCCAGATCGGACAGGGAATAACTAATGAAAAACTGTTTTTT.

This clonotype was seen many times. This beta chain is a stray sequence in a library constructed for alpha chains; its clone size is not meaningful. The V and J genes are TRBV5-4 and TRBJ2-3, with TRBD1 as a possible D gene (5 bases). The CDR3 is 13 residues long. The ends were cut back, 1 base at V and 4 bases at J, with 7 bases in the middle. Germline CDR1 and CDR2: SGHNT and YYREEE (reference sequence). CDR3: CASSLQGSDTQYF. The CDR3 bases are TGTGCCAGCAGCTTGCAGGGTTCAGATACGCAGTATTTT.

This clonotype was found a few times. For a library built for alpha chains, this beta chain is a stray read; little rests on its size. This chain links TRBV12-5 with TRBJ2-4, with D unclear. V dropped 8 bases and J dropped 4 bases, with 12 bases sitting between them. CDR1 and CDR2 (germline): LGHNT, FRNRAP. This CDR3 region has 13 residues. CDR3 DNA sequence: TGTGCTAGTACATCCTCAAATAAAAACATTCAGTACTTC. Its translation is CASTSSNKNIQYF.

This clonotype was seen ten or more times. This beta chain is a stray read from a library made for alpha chains; its abundance is not meaningful. The chain recombines TRBV7-2 with TRBJ2-5; 7 bases map to TRBD1. The CDR3 sequence is 15 residues long. Germline CDR1 is SGHTA and CDR2 is FQGNSA. V was clipped by 5 bases and J by 7 bases; unmatched bases: 13. The CDR3 DNA reads TGTGCCAGCAGCCCCCGAAGACAGGGCTCAGGGACCCAGTACTTC. Amino acids: CASSPRRQGSGTQYF.

By sample fraction, this clonotype is medium-sized. This beta chain is an off-target read within a library intended for alpha chains, so its frequency means little. This CDR3 is CSVEVTDRVADTQYF. The CDR3 DNA is TGCAGCGTTGAAGTCACGGACAGGGTCGCAGATACGCAGTATTTT. The chain links TRBV29-1 to TRBJ2-3, with 8 bases lining up with TRBD1. This CDR3 has 15 residues. Germline CDR1 and CDR2: SQVTM and ANQGSEA. The trim removed 1 base at V and 4 bases at J, leaving 7 bases unmatched.

Within the sample, this clonotype is medium-sized. The library was designed around alpha chains, so this beta chain is a stray read whose abundance carries little weight. The genes are TRBV7-9 and TRBJ1-2, with a tentative D call TRBD1 (5 bases). Trimming removed 5 bases from V and 4 bases from J, with 17 bases in between. Per the germline V gene, CDR1 is SEHNR and CDR2 is FQNEAQ (reference sequence). The CDR3 has 15 residues. In DNA, the CDR3 is TGTGCCAGCAGCACAGATGGGGGGATCTTCTATGGCTACACCTTC. Protein product: CASSTDGGIFYGYTF.

In its sample, this clonotype is medium-sized (0.01 to 0.1%). In a library made to pick up alpha chains, this beta chain is a stray read with a size that means little. The chain couples TRBV9 to TRBJ1-6; 9 bases align to TRBD1. CDR3 length: 14 amino acids. From germline, CDR1 is SGDLS and CDR2 YYNGEE. J lost 10 bases, V lost 4 bases, and 6 bases had no gene match. The CDR3 protein is CASSQGQGRSPLHF. The DNA of the CDR3 is TGTGCCAGCAGCCAAGGACAGGGGAGATCACCCCTCCACTTT.

This clonotype was counted a few times. Being off target in a library aimed at alpha chains, this beta chain has a size of little meaning. The chain couples TRBV7-9 to TRBJ2-1; unclear D gene. Trimming took 2 bases from V and 10 from J, leaving 9 bases between them. The germline gives CDR1 SEHNR, CDR2 FQNEAQ (reference sequence). This CDR3 has 12 residues. Written as DNA, the CDR3 is TGTGCCAGCAGCTTAAGCGAGCGCGAGCAGTTCTTC. Its translation is CASSLSEREQFF. Combining the CDR3 with reference TRBV7-9 and TRBJ2-1 gives the whole variable domain DTGVSQNPRHKITKRGQNVTFRCDPISEHNRLYWYRQTLGQGPEFLTYFQNEAQLEKSRLLSDRFSAERPKGSFSTLEIQRTEQGDSAMYLCASSLSEREQFFGPGTRLTVL.

This clonotype ranks as medium-sized (0.01 to 0.1%). This beta chain came through as a stray read in a library set up for alpha chains, and its size says little. V usage is TRBV7-2 and J usage is TRBJ2-5; D is unresolved. CDR3 length: 14 residues. V shed 1 base and J shed 5 bases, with 11 bases lying between them. Germline values: CDR1 SGHTA, CDR2 FQGNSA. The CDR3 sequence is CASSLDQRVETQYF. For the CDR3, the DNA is TGTGCCAGCAGCTTAGACCAGCGTGTGGAGACCCAGTACTTC.

This clonotype was found many times. With the library built for alpha chains, this beta chain is off target and its frequency is not meaningful. This chain connects TRBV7-8 to TRBJ1-3; D unresolved. V was shortened by 1 base and J by 0 bases, with 7 bases between the two germline ends. In germline, CDR1 is SGHVS, CDR2 FQNEAQ. The CDR3 spans 15 residues. The CDR3 spells CASSLDRFSGNTIYF. The CDR3 DNA reads TGTGCCAGCAGCTTAGACAGATTCTCTGGAAACACCATATATTTT.

A word on this clonotype: This beta chain appears as a stray read in a library generated for alpha chains; its size is not informative. The CDR3 DNA sequence: TGTGCCAGCAGCCCAGACAACATGAACACTGAAGCTTTCTTT. This translates into CASSPDNMNTEAFF. The J gene is TRBJ1-1, the V gene TRBV6-2 or TRBV6-3; D uncertain. Deletions cut 6 bases from V and 0 bases from J, with 11 bases between. CDR3 length: 14 amino acids. Per germline, CDR1 MNHEY and CDR2 SVGEGT.

About this clonotype itself: The library was prepared for alpha chains; this beta chain is a stray read, so its frequency means little. This sequence joins TRBV24-1 and TRBJ1-1, with D maybe TRBD1 (5 bases). From germline, CDR1 is KGHDR and CDR2 SFDVKD. The CDR3 sequence is 12 residues long. The germline V and J ends were trimmed by 8 bases and 1 base, with 7 bases remaining between them. CDR3 loop: CATKGPNTEAFF. Written as DNA, the CDR3 is TGTGCCACCAAGGGGCCGAACACTGAAGCTTTCTTT.

This clonotype was seen repeatedly, ten times or more. This beta chain lies outside the target of a library built for alpha chains; its clone size means little. The chain recombines TRBV6-2 or TRBV6-3 with TRBJ2-6; the D is unclear. Germline V lookup: CDR1 MNHEY, CDR2 SVGEGT. This CDR3 comprises 15 residues. V was trimmed by 2 bases and J by 1 base, leaving 6 bases between them. The CDR3 DNA reads TGTGCCAGCAGTTACGTTGTTTCTGGGGCCAACGTCCTGACTTTC. This sequence encodes CASSYVVSGANVLTF.

By its share, this clonotype is medium-sized. This beta chain was picked up by a library intended for alpha chains and is off target, so its count carries little meaning. The V gene is TRBV7-9, the J gene TRBJ1-4; TRBD1 agrees at 10 bases. In germline, CDR1 is SEHNR, CDR2 FQNEAQ (reference sequence). Losses at the gene ends were 5 bases for V and 3 bases for J; bases not matched to a gene: 9. CDR3 size: 17 residues. Here the CDR3 reads CASSPGTGVVANEKLFF. CDR3 nucleotides: TGTGCCAGCAGCCCCGGGACAGGGGTTGTAGCTAATGAAAAACTGTTTTTT.

This clonotype was observed many times. This beta chain slipped into a library made for alpha chains as a stray read, so its size is not meaningful. This chain links TRBV27 with TRBJ1-1; the D gene is possibly TRBD1 (5 bases). The length of the CDR3 is 14 residues. V gave up 3 bases and J gave up 4 bases, with 12 bases separating them. Germline V gene data show CDR1 as MNHEY and CDR2 as SMNVEV (reference sequence). The CDR3 spells CASSFRRGVTEAFF. CDR3 nucleotide sequence: TGTGCCAGCAGTTTTCGACGGGGGGTCACTGAAGCTTTCTTT.

At least ten counts were recorded for this clonotype. In a library made to pick up alpha chains, this beta chain is a stray read with a size that means little. The chain has TRBV3-1 and TRBJ2-1, with 7 positions matching TRBD2. Germline lookup yields CDR1 LGHDT and CDR2 YNNKEL (reference sequence). With V trimmed by 2 bases and J by 3 bases, 4 bases remained unmatched. CDR3 length equals 15 residues. The CDR3 loop reads CASSQLAVVYNEQFF. The CDR3 region has the DNA TGTGCCAGCAGCCAACTAGCGGTGGTCTACAATGAGCAGTTCTTC.

This clonotype is categorized as medium-sized. This beta chain slipped into a library made for alpha chains as a stray read, so its size is not meaningful. The gene calls are TRBV7-8 and TRBJ1-2, with TRBD1 identical over 7 bases. Germline CDR1 SGHVS, CDR2 FQNEAQ. The trim removed 5 bases at V and 3 bases at J, leaving 12 bases unmatched. This CDR3 has 16 amino acids. The CDR3 nucleotides read TGTGCCAGCAGCGTAACCGGGACAGAAACCCACTATGGCTACACCTTC. It yields the protein CASSVTGTETHYGYTF.

Relative to its sample, this clonotype is medium-sized. Since the library was made to target alpha chains, this beta chain is a stray read and its abundance is not meaningful. This CDR3 is CATDRDRAKNIQYF. The CDR3 region has the DNA TGTGCCACCGACCGGGACAGAGCCAAAAACATTCAGTACTTC. The V call is TRBV7-9, the J call TRBJ2-4; the match to TRBD1 covers 7 bases. The germline CDR1 and CDR2 sequences are SEHNR and FQNEAQ (reference sequence). With 10 bases clipped from V and 0 bases from J, the junction kept 6 bases outside the gene matches. This CDR3 is built from 14 residues.

Notes on this clonotype: This beta chain is a stray sequence in a library constructed for alpha chains; its clone size is not meaningful. The V gene is TRBV30, the J gene TRBJ2-5; 7 nucleotides agree with TRBD1. The germline V gene has CDR1 GTSNPN and CDR2 SVGIG (reference sequence). After removal of 4 bases from V and 2 bases from J, the junction contained 1 base not matched to a gene. CDR3 size: 12 residues. The CDR3 DNA reads TGTGCCTGGACGGGACAGCAAGAGACCCAGTACTTC. Translated, it gives CAWTGQQETQYF. The full variable domain, its missing parts supplied by reference TRBV30 and TRBJ2-5, is SQTIHQWPATLVQPVGSPLSLECTVEGTSNPNLYWYRQAAGRGLQLLFYSVGIGQISSEVPQNLSASRPQDRQFILSSKKLLLSDSGFYLCAWTGQQETQYFGPGTRLLVL.

This clonotype is medium-sized by share. Found in a library prepared for alpha chains, this beta chain is an off-target read, and its abundance has little meaning. The chain couples TRBV9 to TRBJ1-2, with 7 bases aligning to TRBD1. Germline-derived CDR1 and CDR2 are SGDLS and YYNGEE. V was pared by 0 bases and J by 5 bases, with 4 bases of the junction left unmatched. CDR3 size: 14 residues. The CDR3 nucleotides are TGTGCCAGCAGCGTAGAGAACAGGGGTTATGGCTACACCTTC. Its protein is CASSVENRGYGYTF.

Points on this clonotype: Found in a library prepared for alpha chains, this beta chain is an off-target read, and its abundance has little meaning. The chain links TRBV29-1 to TRBJ2-1, with D possibly being TRBD1 (6 bases). The CDR3 is 10 amino acids. Germline V CDR1 and CDR2: SQVTM, ANQGSEA. Between the trimmed V and J ends, which lost 6 bases and 14 bases, there was a span of 14 bases. The CDR3 protein is CSVDTGLEFF. The CDR3 region has the DNA TGCAGCGTGGATACAGGGCTGGAGTTCTTC.

This clonotype is classed as medium-sized. This beta chain came through as a stray read in a library set up for alpha chains, and its size says little. V gene TRBV6-2 or TRBV6-3 combines with J gene TRBJ2-3, with a possible D match to TRBD2 (5 bases). The CDR3 runs to 16 residues. The V and J ends lost 5 bases and 0 bases respectively, with 15 bases between them. CDR1 is MNHEY and CDR2 is SVGEGT in the germline V gene. The CDR3 spells CASSRLRRTSTDTQYF. The CDR3 DNA reads TGTGCCAGCAGTCGCCTTAGGCGGACTAGCACAGATACGCAGTATTTT.